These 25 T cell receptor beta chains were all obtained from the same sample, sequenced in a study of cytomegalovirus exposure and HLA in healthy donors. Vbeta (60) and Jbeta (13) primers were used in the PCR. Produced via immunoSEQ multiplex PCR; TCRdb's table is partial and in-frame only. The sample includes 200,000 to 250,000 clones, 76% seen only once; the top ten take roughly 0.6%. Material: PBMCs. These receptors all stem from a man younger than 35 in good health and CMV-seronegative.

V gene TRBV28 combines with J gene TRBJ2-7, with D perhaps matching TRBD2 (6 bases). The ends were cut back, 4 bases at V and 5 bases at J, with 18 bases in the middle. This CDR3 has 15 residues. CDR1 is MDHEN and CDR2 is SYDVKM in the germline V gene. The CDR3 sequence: CASSSWSGLRNEQYF. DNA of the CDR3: TGTGCCAGCAGTTCATGGTCGGGACTCCGAAACGAGCAGTACTTC.

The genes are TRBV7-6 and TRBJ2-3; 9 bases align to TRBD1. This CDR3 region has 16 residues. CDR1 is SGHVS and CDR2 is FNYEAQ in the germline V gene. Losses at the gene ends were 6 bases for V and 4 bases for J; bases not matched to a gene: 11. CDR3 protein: CASSPVGDRAADTQYF. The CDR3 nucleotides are TGTGCCAGCAGTCCCGTAGGGGACAGGGCGGCAGATACGCAGTATTTT.

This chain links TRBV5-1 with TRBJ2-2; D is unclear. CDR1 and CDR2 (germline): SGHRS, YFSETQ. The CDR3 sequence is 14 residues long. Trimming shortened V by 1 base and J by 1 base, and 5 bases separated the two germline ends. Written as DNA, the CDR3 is TGCGCCAGCAGCTTGAGACAGAACACCGGGGAGCTGTTTTTT. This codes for CASSLRQNTGELFF.

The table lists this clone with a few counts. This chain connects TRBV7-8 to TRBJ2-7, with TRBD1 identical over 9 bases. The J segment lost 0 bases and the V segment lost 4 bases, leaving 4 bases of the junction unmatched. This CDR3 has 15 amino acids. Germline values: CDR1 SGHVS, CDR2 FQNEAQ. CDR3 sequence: CASSWGQGPSYEQYF. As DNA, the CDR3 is TGTGCCAGCAGCTGGGGACAGGGACCCTCCTACGAGCAGTACTTC.

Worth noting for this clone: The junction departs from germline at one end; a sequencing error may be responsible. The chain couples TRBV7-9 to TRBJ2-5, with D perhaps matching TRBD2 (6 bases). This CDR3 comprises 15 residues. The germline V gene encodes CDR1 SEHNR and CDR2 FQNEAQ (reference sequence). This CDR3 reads CSSSPTSGSRETQYF. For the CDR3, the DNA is TGTTCCAGCAGCCCCACTTCCGGGAGTCGGGAGACCCAGTACTTC.

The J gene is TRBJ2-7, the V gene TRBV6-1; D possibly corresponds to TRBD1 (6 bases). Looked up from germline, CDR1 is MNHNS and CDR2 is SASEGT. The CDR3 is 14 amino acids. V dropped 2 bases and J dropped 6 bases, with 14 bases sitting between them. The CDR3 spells CASSELTQGGEQYF. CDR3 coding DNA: TGTGCCAGCAGTGAACTCACACAGGGCGGCGAGCAGTACTTC.

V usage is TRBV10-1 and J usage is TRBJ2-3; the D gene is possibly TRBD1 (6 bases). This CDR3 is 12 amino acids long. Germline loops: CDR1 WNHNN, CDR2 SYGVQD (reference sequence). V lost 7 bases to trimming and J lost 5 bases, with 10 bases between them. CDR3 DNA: TGCGCCAGCAAGGACAGTCGAGATACGCAGTATTTT. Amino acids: CASKDSRDTQYF.

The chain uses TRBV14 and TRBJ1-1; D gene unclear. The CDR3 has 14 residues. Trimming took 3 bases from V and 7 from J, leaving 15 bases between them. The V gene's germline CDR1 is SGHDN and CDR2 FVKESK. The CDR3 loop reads CASSHFQEDDEAFF. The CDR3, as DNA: TGTGCCAGCAGCCATTTCCAGGAGGACGATGAAGCTTTCTTT.

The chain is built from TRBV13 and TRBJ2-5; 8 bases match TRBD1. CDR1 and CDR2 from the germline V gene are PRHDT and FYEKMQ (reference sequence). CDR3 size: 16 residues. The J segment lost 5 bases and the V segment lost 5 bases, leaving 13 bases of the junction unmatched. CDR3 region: CASSPSPGGGSETQYF. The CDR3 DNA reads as TGTGCCAGCAGCCCAAGCCCAGGGGGCGGTTCGGAGACCCAGTACTTC.

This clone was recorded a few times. The CDR3 here is CASSVGPSNEKLFF. The CDR3 DNA reads as TGTGCCAGCAGCGTAGGTCCGAGTAATGAAAAACTGTTTTTT. V and J are TRBV9 and TRBJ1-4; D call uncertain. With 0 bases removed from V and 4 bases from J, the gap between germline ends came to 7 bases. Germline V lookup: CDR1 SGDLS, CDR2 YYNGEE. The CDR3 has 14 amino acids.

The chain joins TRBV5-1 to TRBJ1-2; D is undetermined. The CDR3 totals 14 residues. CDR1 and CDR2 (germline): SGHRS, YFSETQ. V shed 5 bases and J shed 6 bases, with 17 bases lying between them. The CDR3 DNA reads TGCGCCAGCAGTCGAGGGAGAGAGAAGAATGGCTACACCTTC. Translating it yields CASSRGREKNGYTF.

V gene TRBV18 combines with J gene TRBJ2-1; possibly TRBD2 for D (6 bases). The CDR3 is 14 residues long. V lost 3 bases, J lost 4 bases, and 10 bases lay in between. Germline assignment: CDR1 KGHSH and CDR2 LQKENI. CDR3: CASSPRERYNEQFF. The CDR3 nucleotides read TGTGCCAGCTCACCCCGGGAGCGTTACAATGAGCAGTTCTTC.

CDR3 DNA: TGTGCCAGCAGTGAAAAGGGGACAGGATTTGGCTCCTACGAGCAGTACTTC. Amino acids: CASSEKGTGFGSYEQYF. The rearrangement links TRBV6-1 to TRBJ2-7, with TRBD1 identical over 8 bases. Trimming removed 2 bases from V and 0 bases from J; junction bases left unmatched: 9. The CDR3 runs to 17 residues. The germline gives CDR1 MNHNS, CDR2 SASEGT.

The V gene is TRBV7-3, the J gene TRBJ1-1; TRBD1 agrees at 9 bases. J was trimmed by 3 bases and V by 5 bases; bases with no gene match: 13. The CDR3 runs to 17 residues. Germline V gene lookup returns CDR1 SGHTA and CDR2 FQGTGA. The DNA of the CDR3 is TGTGCCAGCAGCCCAACCCGGGGGACAGGGAGTTACACTGAAGCTTTCTTT. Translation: CASSPTRGTGSYTEAFF.

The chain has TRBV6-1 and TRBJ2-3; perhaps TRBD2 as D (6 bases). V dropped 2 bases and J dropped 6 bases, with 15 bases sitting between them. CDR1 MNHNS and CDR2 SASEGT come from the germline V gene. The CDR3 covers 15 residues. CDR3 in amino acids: CASSESGVRWDTQYF. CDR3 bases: TGTGCCAGCAGTGAATCGGGGGTGCGATGGGATACGCAGTATTTT.

CDR3 amino acids: CASSLGGEGYEQYF. DNA of the CDR3: TGTGCCAGCAGCTTAGGGGGGGAGGGGTACGAGCAGTACTTC. The rearrangement joins TRBV7-3 to TRBJ2-7; 7 nucleotides agree with TRBD2. The V gene end was trimmed by 2 bases and the J gene end by 4 bases; junction bases not matched to a gene: 5. There are 14 residues in the CDR3. Germline V gene data show CDR1 as SGHTA and CDR2 as FQGTGA.

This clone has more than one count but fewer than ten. The DNA of the CDR3 is TGCGCCAGCAGGACAGGGTGGAACACTGAAGCTTTCTTT. It codes for CASRTGWNTEAFF. The chain employs TRBV5-1 and TRBJ1-1; 7 nucleotides agree with TRBD1. The CDR3 is made up of 13 amino acids. Germline V gene data show CDR1 as SGHRS and CDR2 as YFSETQ. Losses at the gene ends were 5 bases for V and 1 base for J; bases not matched to a gene: 2. The variable domain in full, with the rest retrieved from reference TRBV5-1 and TRBJ1-1, is KAGVTQTPRYLIKTRGQQVTLSCSPISGHRSVSWYQQTPGQGLQFLFEYFSETQRNKGNFPGRFSGRQFSNSRSEMNVSTLELGDSALYLCASRTGWNTEAFFGQGTRLTVV.

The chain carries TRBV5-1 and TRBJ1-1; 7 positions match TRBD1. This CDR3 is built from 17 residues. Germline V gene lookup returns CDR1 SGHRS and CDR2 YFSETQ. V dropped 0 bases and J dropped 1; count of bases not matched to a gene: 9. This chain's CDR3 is CASSLVGNRGSNTEAFF. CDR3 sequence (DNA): TGCGCCAGCAGCTTGGTTGGTAACAGGGGTTCGAACACTGAAGCTTTCTTT. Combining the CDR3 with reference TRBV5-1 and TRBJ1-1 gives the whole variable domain KAGVTQTPRYLIKTRGQQVTLSCSPISGHRSVSWYQQTPGQGLQFLFEYFSETQRNKGNFPGRFSGRQFSNSRSEMNVSTLELGDSALYLCASSLVGNRGSNTEAFFGQGTRLTVV.

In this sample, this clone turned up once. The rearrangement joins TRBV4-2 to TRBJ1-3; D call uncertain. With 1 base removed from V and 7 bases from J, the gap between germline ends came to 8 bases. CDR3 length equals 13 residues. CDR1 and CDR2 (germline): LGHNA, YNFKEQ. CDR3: CASSQGSRNTIYF. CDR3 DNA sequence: TGTGCCAGCAGCCAAGGAAGCCGTAACACCATATATTTT.

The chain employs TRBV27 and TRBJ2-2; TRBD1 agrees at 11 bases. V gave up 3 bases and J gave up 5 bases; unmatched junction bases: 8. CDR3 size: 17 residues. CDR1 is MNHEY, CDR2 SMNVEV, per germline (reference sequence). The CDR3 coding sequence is TGTGCCAGCAGTTTTTCCGGGACAGGGGGAACGACCGGGGAGCTGTTTTTT. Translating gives CASSFSGTGGTTGELFF.

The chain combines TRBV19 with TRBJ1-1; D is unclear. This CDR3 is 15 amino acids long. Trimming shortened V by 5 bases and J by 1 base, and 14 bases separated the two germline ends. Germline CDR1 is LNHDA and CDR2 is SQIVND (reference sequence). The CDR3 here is CASSAPVPGNTEAFF. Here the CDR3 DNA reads TGTGCCAGTAGTGCGCCGGTGCCGGGGAACACTGAAGCTTTCTTT.

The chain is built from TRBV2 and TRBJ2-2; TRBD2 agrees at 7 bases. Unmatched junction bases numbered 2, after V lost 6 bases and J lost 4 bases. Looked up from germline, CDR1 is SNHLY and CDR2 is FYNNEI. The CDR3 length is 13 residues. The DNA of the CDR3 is TGTGCCAGCAGGACGGGGGGCACCGGGGAGCTGTTTTTT. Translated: CASRTGGTGELFF. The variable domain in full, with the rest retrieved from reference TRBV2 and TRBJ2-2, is EPEVTQTPSHQVTQMGQEVILRCVPISNHLYFYWYRQILGQKVEFLVSFYNNEISEKSEIFDDQFSVERPDGSNFTLKIRSTKLEDSAMYFCASRTGGTGELFFGEGSRLTVL.

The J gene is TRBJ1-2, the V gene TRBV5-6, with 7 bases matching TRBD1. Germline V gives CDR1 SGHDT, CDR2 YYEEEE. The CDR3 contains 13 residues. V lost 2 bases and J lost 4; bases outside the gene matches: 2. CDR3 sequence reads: CASSFQGGYGYTF. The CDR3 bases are TGTGCCAGCAGCTTCCAGGGGGGCTATGGCTACACCTTC.

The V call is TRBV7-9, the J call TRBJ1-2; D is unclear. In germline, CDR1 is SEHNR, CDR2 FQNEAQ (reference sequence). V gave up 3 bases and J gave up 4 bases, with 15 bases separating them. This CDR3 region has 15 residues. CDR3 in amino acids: CASSLGGSPGYGYTF. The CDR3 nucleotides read TGTGCCAGCAGCTTGGGTGGGTCACCGGGCTATGGCTACACCTTC.

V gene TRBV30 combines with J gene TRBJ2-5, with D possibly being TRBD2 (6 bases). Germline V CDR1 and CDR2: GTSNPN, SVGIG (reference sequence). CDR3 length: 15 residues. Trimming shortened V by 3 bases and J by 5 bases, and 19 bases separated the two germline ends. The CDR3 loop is CAWRGGVEGTETQYF. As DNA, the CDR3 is TGTGCCTGGAGGGGAGGAGTTGAAGGTACGGAGACCCAGTACTTC.